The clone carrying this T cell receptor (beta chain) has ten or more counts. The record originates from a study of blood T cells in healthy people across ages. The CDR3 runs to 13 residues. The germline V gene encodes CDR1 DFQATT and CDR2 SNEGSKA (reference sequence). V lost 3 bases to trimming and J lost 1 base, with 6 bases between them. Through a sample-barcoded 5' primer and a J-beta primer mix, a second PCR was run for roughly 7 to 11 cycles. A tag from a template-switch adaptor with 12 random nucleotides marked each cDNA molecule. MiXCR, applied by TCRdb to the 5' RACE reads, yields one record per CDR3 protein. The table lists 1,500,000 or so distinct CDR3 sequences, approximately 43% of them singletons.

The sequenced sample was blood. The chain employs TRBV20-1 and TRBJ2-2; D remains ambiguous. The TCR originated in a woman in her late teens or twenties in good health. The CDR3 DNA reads TGCAGTGCTAGGCGCGGGAACACCGGGGAGCTGTTTTTT. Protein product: CSARRGNTGELFF.